This entry describes one T cell receptor (beta chain). The germline V gene has CDR1 SGHRS and CDR2 YFSETQ. Germline trimming cut 0 bases from V and 7 bases from J; bases unmatched to any gene: 3. This CDR3 is built from 15 residues. The source of the sample is a study of blood T cell repertoires in COVID-19. The overall study: The samples span acute and convalescent COVID-19 from the United States, Italy and Spain. T cells, B-cell-depleted T cells, or PBMCs supplied cDNA or gDNA.

Measured with immunoSEQ multiplex PCR; TCRdb has only the in-frame clones, and not every one. The sample includes fewer than 85,000 clones, roughly three quarters of them seen just once. This sequence was found in a man in his 70s with COVID-19, enrolled during active disease. The sample comprised peripheral blood. The chain employs TRBV5-1 and TRBJ1-4; 10 nucleotides agree with TRBD1. The CDR3 protein is CASSLGQGAGEKLFF. CDR3 DNA sequence: TGCGCCAGCAGCTTGGGACAGGGGGCTGGTGAAAAACTGTTTTTT. The complete variable domain, with remaining parts taken from reference TRBV5-1 and TRBJ1-4, reads KAGVTQTPRYLIKTRGQQVTLSCSPISGHRSVSWYQQTPGQGLQFLFEYFSETQRNKGNFPGRFSGRQFSNSRSEMNVSTLELGDSALYLCASSLGQGAGEKLFFGSGTQLSVL.